The T cell receptor (beta chain) under discussion was sequenced for a study of T cell changes during pregnancy in multiple sclerosis. The method was immunoSEQ multiplex PCR; TCRdb's version includes in-frame clones alone and lacks a portion of them. Of around 62,000 clones listed, 93% are singletons. Looked up from germline, CDR1 is LGHNA and CDR2 is YSLEER. The CDR3 runs 16 residues. V lost 4 bases to trimming and J lost 3 bases; unmatched junction nucleotides: 11. The J gene is TRBJ2-7, the V gene TRBV4-3; TRBD1 matches at 8 bases. This sequence was found in a female donor with multiple sclerosis, enrolled in a pregnancy study. Material: CD8+ T cells from peripheral blood mononuclear cells, obtained in the second trimester of pregnancy. CDR3 in DNA: TGCGCCAGCAGCCCTCGACCGGGACAGGATTTCTACGAGCAGTACTTC. Translation gives CASSPRPGQDFYEQYF.